This T cell receptor beta chain was sequenced during a study of graft-versus-host responses after intestinal transplantation. Findings and limits, study-wide: Detection of GvH clones occurred in recipient marrow, and some had their first appearance in ileum or blood. Where graft-donor T cell macrochimerism was present, patients had high graft-versus-host to host-versus-graft clonal ratios in allografts.

The data were produced by immunoSEQ multiplex PCR, yet TCRdb's version contains in-frame clones alone and is incomplete. The sample yields some 41,000 clones, about 90% seen once. Worth noting for this clone: Its antigen remains unidentified.

This CDR3 is 19 amino acids long. Germline V lookup: CDR1 SGHAT, CDR2 FQNNGV. V was trimmed by 4 bases and J by 3 bases, leaving 27 bases between them. The starting material was PBMCs, obtained around 280 days after transplant. The J gene is TRBJ1-2, the V gene TRBV11-2, with a weak D call TRBD1 (6 bases). This clonotype was obtained from a human patient who received an intestinal transplant, so some T cells may come from the graft donor. In nucleotides, the CDR3 is TGTGCCAGCAGCTCCACGAGGGGGGATCCGATCCCACCTTACTATGGCTACACCTTC. Encoded protein: CASSSTRGDPIPPYYGYTF.